The following is a T cell receptor beta chain sequence with its context. Antigen: not known. This entry comes from a study of CD8+ T cells in alopecia areata. Trimming cost V 2 bases and J 5 bases, with 12 bases left between them. This CDR3 has 14 amino acids. The V gene's germline CDR1 is SNHLY and CDR2 FYNNEI. General observations from the study: Higher clonality than in normal scalp was seen in lesional scalp, especially alopecia totalis/universalis.

Once RNA had been extracted, it was reverse transcribed into cDNA to act as the sequencing template. TCRdb keeps only in-frame clones here, not all; method: immunoSEQ multiplex PCR. The sample lists roughly 100,000 clones, 45% to 60% seen once, with 8.8% in the top ten. Investigators sorted PBMCs to obtain both CD4+ and CD8+ T cells. The clonotype comes from a human donor in good health. The specimen was CD4+ T cells sorted from blood. The rearrangement uses TRBV2 and TRBJ2-5; the D gene is possibly TRBD2 (6 bases). CDR3 DNA sequence: TGTGCCAGCAGTGAATACAGAGGGAGGGAGACCCAGTACTTC. Protein product: CASSEYRGRETQYF.